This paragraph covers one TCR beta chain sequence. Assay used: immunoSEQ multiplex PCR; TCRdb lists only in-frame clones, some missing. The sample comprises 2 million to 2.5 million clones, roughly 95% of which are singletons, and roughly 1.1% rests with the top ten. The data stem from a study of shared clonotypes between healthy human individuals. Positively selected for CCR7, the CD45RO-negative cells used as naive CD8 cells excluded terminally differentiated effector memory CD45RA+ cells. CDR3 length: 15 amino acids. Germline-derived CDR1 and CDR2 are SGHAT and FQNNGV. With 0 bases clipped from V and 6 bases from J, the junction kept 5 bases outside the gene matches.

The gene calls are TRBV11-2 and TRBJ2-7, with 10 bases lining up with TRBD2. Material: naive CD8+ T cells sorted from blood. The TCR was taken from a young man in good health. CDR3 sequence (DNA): TGTGCCAGCAGCTTAGACGGACTAGCGGTAATCGAGCAGTACTTC. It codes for CASSLDGLAVIEQYF.